These 14 T cell receptor beta chains came from one sample sequenced in a study of cytomegalovirus exposure and HLA in healthy donors (dated by TCRdb to 2017 to 2019). The library was prepared using the immunoSEQ multiplex PCR assay. TCRdb's version of the immuneACCESS table is confined to in-frame rearrangements and falls short of the full clone set. An unresolved V gene accounts for under half of the shortfall where checked; the remainder is of unknown origin. The sample data list about 98,000 clones, and roughly 90% of these were observed just once. 6.3% of the sample is held by the ten biggest clonotypes. Sequenced sample: PBMCs. The receptors here all came from a man aged 18-30 years in good health and CMV-seropositive.

V gene TRBV25-1 combines with J gene TRBJ1-3, with no clear D. The CDR3 has 14 amino acids. Trimming took off 4 bases at V and 4 bases at J, with 11 bases between the two ends. Per germline, CDR1 MGHDK and CDR2 SYGVNS. The CDR3: CASSGSASGNTIYF. The CDR3 nucleotides are TGTGCCAGCAGTGGGTCCGCGTCGGGAAACACCATATATTTT.

This clone was recorded once. The chain links TRBV5-8 to TRBJ2-7; D might be TRBD2 (7 bases). The CDR3 contains 15 residues. Germline V gives CDR1 SGHTS, CDR2 YDEGEE. The V end lost 4 bases, the J end lost 5 bases, and 19 bases lay between the germline ends. CDR3 coding DNA: TGTGCCAGCAGCCACGCCCGGGGGGCGCGGGACGAGCAGTACTTC. Translated, it gives CASSHARGARDEQYF.

The V gene is TRBV5-1, the J gene TRBJ2-3; 8 bases fit TRBD2. The CDR3 is 14 residues long. V shed 2 bases, J shed 5 bases, and the junction held 4 bases outside the gene matches. Germline lookup yields CDR1 SGHRS and CDR2 YFSETQ. The CDR3 region has the DNA TGCGCCAGCAGCTTACCGGGGGGGCGAGATACGCAGTATTTT. Its protein product is CASSLPGGRDTQYF.

The chain employs TRBV5-1 and TRBJ2-7; 7 bases map to TRBD2. J gave up 3 bases and V 4 bases, and 13 bases lay outside the gene matches. The CDR3 has 16 amino acids. Germline-derived CDR1 and CDR2 are SGHRS and YFSETQ. The CDR3 sequence is CASSGGVNKNLYEQYF. For the CDR3, the DNA is TGCGCCAGCAGCGGGGGGGTCAACAAGAACCTCTACGAGCAGTACTTC.

This chain joins TRBV9 and TRBJ1-2; 8 bases are shared with TRBD1. The germline V gene encodes CDR1 SGDLS and CDR2 YYNGEE. V lost 4 bases and J lost 4; bases outside the gene matches: 9. CDR3 size: 15 residues. In DNA form, the CDR3 reads TGTGCCAGCAGCTTAAGGGAGGGACAGGCCTATGGCTACACCTTC. This gives the protein CASSLREGQAYGYTF.

J is TRBJ2-2 and V is TRBV4-1; 10 positions match TRBD2. V shed 4 bases and J 6 bases; nucleotides not matched to a gene: 11. The germline V gene encodes CDR1 MGHRA and CDR2 YSYEKL. The CDR3 is 17 residues long. The CDR3 nucleotides are TGCGCCAGCAGCCGCCTCAAGCGGGGGGGCGTTTCCGGGGAGCTGTTTTTT. The encoded protein is CASSRLKRGGVSGELFF.

This clone came up once. The chain uses TRBV5-5 and TRBJ2-1, with TRBD1 as a possible D gene (5 bases). In germline, CDR1 is SGHKS, CDR2 YYEKEE (reference sequence). V lost 1 base, J lost 0 bases, and 17 bases lay in between. CDR3 length equals 18 residues. CDR3: CASSLYLSARDSYNEQFF. CDR3 coding DNA: TGTGCCAGCAGCTTGTATCTGTCGGCCAGGGACTCCTACAATGAGCAGTTCTTC.

This clone turned up a few times. The V call is TRBV5-6, the J call TRBJ2-5; 9 bases are a match to TRBD2. This CDR3 region has 14 residues. The germline V gene encodes CDR1 SGHDT and CDR2 YYEEEE. The V gene end was trimmed by 4 bases and the J gene end by 6 bases; junction bases not matched to a gene: 7. Here the CDR3 DNA reads TGTGCCAGCAGCCACGCGGGGGGGAGAAAGACCCAGTACTTC. Amino acid sequence: CASSHAGGRKTQYF.

DNA of the CDR3: TGTGCCAGCAGTACCCCCCAGGGGGAAGCTTTCTTT. Translating gives CASSTPQGEAFF. The chain uses TRBV27 and TRBJ1-1; D perhaps matches TRBD1 (6 bases). Trimming pared 5 bases from V and 8 bases from J, leaving 12 bases between. The CDR3 sequence is 12 residues long. Germline assignment: CDR1 MNHEY and CDR2 SMNVEV (reference sequence).

This chain connects TRBV2 to TRBJ2-2; TRBD2 matches at 13 bases. V gave up 7 bases and J gave up 7 bases; unmatched junction bases: 9. This CDR3 is 16 amino acids long. Germline assignment: CDR1 SNHLY and CDR2 FYNNEI. CDR3 residues: CASTKGTSGMYGELFF. The CDR3 DNA sequence: TGTGCCAGCACCAAGGGGACTAGCGGGATGTACGGGGAGCTGTTTTTT.

The rearrangement joins TRBV12-2 to TRBJ2-1; the table's D gene call, TRBD2, was not cross checked with the DNA. TRBV12-2 is listed as a pseudogene. The CDR3 consists of 16 residues. This CDR3 is CASRLVRGLARSEQFF. CDR3 nucleotide sequence: TGTGCAAGTCGCTTAGTTCGCGGCCTAGCACGTAGTGAGCAGTTCTTC.

The chain links TRBV6-1 to TRBJ1-6; D perhaps matches TRBD1 (5 bases). Per the germline V gene, CDR1 is MNHNS and CDR2 is SASEGT. The CDR3 has 15 amino acids. The V end lost 2 bases, the J end lost 8 bases, and 13 bases lay between the germline ends. CDR3 residues: CASSEMQGLHSPLHF. In DNA, the CDR3 is TGTGCCAGCAGTGAAATGCAGGGTTTGCATTCACCCCTCCACTTT.

The chain couples TRBV7-2 to TRBJ2-7, with 11 nucleotides matching TRBD1. The germline gives CDR1 SGHTA, CDR2 FQGNSA. V lost 5 bases and J lost 1; bases outside the gene matches: 10. There are 17 residues in the CDR3. Here the CDR3 DNA reads TGTGCCAGCAGCCCACAGGGGACAGGGGGGACATCCTACGAGCAGTACTTC. It encodes CASSPQGTGGTSYEQYF.

This clone was seen once. This rearrangement joins TRBV5-1 to TRBJ2-2, with D unclear. Trimming took 2 bases from V and 7 from J, leaving 12 bases between them. The germline gives CDR1 SGHRS, CDR2 YFSETQ. The CDR3 length is 14 residues. CDR3 sequence: CASSFSEYGGELFF. The CDR3 DNA is TGCGCCAGCAGCTTCTCTGAGTATGGCGGGGAGCTGTTTTTT.